These T cell receptor beta chains were read from a single sample in a study of CD8+CD57+ T cells in acquired aplastic anemia. Via MiXCR, TCRdb re-called the reads, giving one row per CDR3 protein. The table lists approximately 270,000 distinct CDR3 sequences, 45% to 65% of them singletons, with 8% in the top ten. Sequencing used sorted CD4+, CD8+, or CD8+CD57+ T cells (not recorded which) from PBMCs. These receptors were taken from a human donor with severe aplastic anemia or a healthy control (not recorded which). The CDR3 runs from the conserved cysteine through the conserved F or W. The order of the fields is V gene, clone size, D gene, J gene, CDR3 protein, CDR3 DNA. A D gene is named only where the DNA matches it firmly. Part of the rows lack a size; the others show once, few, many or a class for expanded clones.

>TRBV9|many|-|TRBJ2-3
CASSLLEGGMGTQYF
TGTGCCAGCAGCCTACTTGAGGGGGGCATGGGTACGCAGTATTTT
>TRBV2|-|TRBD1|TRBJ1-2
CASSPLWTGGYGYTF
TGCGCCAGCAGCCCCCTATGGACAGGGGGATATGGCTACACCTTC
>TRBV19|few|-|TRBJ1-6
CATQVGGNSPLHF
TGTGCCACCCAGGTGGGCGGAAATTCACCCCTCCACTTT
>TRBV19|-|-|TRBJ1-1
CASSIGGGPYTEAFF
TGTGCCAGTAGTATAGGTGGGGGGCCGTACACTGAAGCTTTCTTT
>TRBV7-9|-|TRBD2|TRBJ2-1
CASSISAGDSYNEQFF
TGTGCCAGTAGTATTTCAGCGGGAGACTCCTACAATGAGCAGTTCTTC
>TRBV6-5|-|-|TRBJ2-7
CASSRLDGTYEQYF
TGTGCCAGCAGTCGCCTGGACGGCACCTACGAGCAGTACTTC
>TRBV7-2|-|TRBD2|TRBJ2-7
CASSQGLAEYEQYF
TGTGCCAGCAGCCAAGGACTAGCGGAATACGAGCAGTACTTC
>TRBV7-8|-|-|TRBJ1-4
CASGRRATNEKLFF
TGTGCCAGCGGGCGTCGAGCAACTAATGAAAAACTGTTTTTT
>TRBV15|-|-|TRBJ2-3
CAASDGRGTNTDTQYF
TGTGCCGCCAGCGACGGTAGGGGGACTAACACAGATACGCAGTATTTT
>TRBV6-6|many|TRBD1|TRBJ2-3
CASSSGTGGAPDTQYF
TGTGCCAGCAGCTCCGGGACAGGGGGCGCCCCAGATACGCAGTATTTT
>TRBV20-1|-|-|TRBJ2-6
CSAQPEVRANVLTF
TGCAGTGCTCAGCCCGAGGTGAGGGCCAACGTCCTGACTTTC
>TRBV12-3/TRBV12-4|-|TRBD1|TRBJ1-4
CASSLSHRGGEKLFF
TGTGCCAGCAGTTTAAGTCACAGGGGGGGTGAAAAACTGTTTTTT
>TRBV19|many|-|TRBJ1-5
CASSIEPGHSNQPQHF
TGTGCCAGTAGTATAGAACCGGGACATAGCAATCAGCCCCAGCATTTT
>TRBV7-2|-|-|TRBJ1-1
CASSRGINTEAFF
TGTGCCAGCAGCCGAGGGATAAACACTGAAGCTTTCTTT
>TRBV13|many|TRBD2|TRBJ2-1
CASSSGRGAPKSFF
TGTGCCAGCAGCTCCGGGCGGGGGGCCCCCAAATCGTTCTTC
>TRBV28|many|-|TRBJ1-1
CASSLGSGGAFF
TGTGCCAGCAGTTTAGGCTCGGGAGGAGCTTTCTTT
>TRBV20-1|-|TRBD2|TRBJ2-7
CSARARTSGYEQYF
TGCAGTGCTAGAGCCCGGACTAGCGGCTACGAGCAGTACTTC
>TRBV5-1|many|-|TRBJ2-6
CASSLGGRTSGANVLTF
TGCGCCAGCAGCTTGGGTGGACGAACTTCTGGGGCCAACGTCCTGACTTTC
>TRBV7-2|-|-|TRBJ2-2
CASSSGWTGELFF
TGTGCCAGCAGCTCAGGTTGGACCGGGGAGCTGTTTTTT
>TRBV20-1|-|-|TRBJ2-1
CSATGPYNEQFF
TGCAGTGCCACAGGGCCGTACAATGAGCAGTTCTTC
>TRBV5-1|many|TRBD1|TRBJ2-3
CASSPTGGADTQYF
TGCGCCAGCAGCCCGACAGGGGGCGCCGATACGCAGTATTTT
>TRBV20-1|-|-|TRBJ1-5
CSASLGVGQPQHF
TGCAGTGCTAGCCTTGGGGTAGGGCAGCCCCAGCATTTT
>TRBV15|many|TRBD2|TRBJ2-1
CATSRTGLGADEQFF
TGTGCCACCAGCAGGACGGGACTAGGGGCGGATGAGCAGTTCTTC
>TRBV5-1|many|-|TRBJ1-1
CASSLPPEGRELMNTEAFF
TGCGCCAGCAGCTTACCCCCGGAGGGCAGGGAATTAATGAACACTGAAGCTTTCTTT
>TRBV30|many|-|TRBJ1-2
CAWSGTLGYTF
TGTGCCTGGTCCGGGACGCTTGGCTACACCTTC
>TRBV20-1|-|TRBD2|TRBJ2-3
CSAYRTGGATDTQYF
TGCAGTGCGTATAGGACCGGGGGGGCCACAGATACGCAGTATTTT
>TRBV4-1|once|-|TRBJ1-5
CASSQEATGVSNQPQHF
TGCGCCAGCAGCCAAGAAGCGACAGGTGTTAGCAATCAGCCCCAGCATTTT
>TRBV7-3|few|-|TRBJ2-3
CASSLAARVDTQYF
TGTGCCAGCAGCTTAGCTGCCAGGGTAGATACGCAGTATTTT
>TRBV20-1|-|TRBD2|TRBJ2-7
CSARDAAYSSGGYEQYF
TGCAGTGCTAGAGATGCGGCGTATTCTAGCGGGGGCTACGAGCAGTACTTC
>TRBV2|-|-|TRBJ1-2
CASSVQGIGYGYTF
TGTGCCAGCAGTGTTCAGGGGATCGGCTATGGCTACACCTTC
>TRBV12-3/TRBV12-4|once|-|TRBJ1-3
CASSRDRSPGNTIYF
TGTGCCAGCAGCCGGGACCGTTCTCCTGGAAACACCATATATTTT